A selection of T cell receptor beta chains follows, all from one sample in a study of T-cell memory formation after mild COVID-19. TCRdb re-called the 5' RACE reads through MiXCR, storing one row per CDR3 protein. Among 92,000 or so distinct CDR3 sequences listed, about 13% were seen once. Material for sequencing was PBMCs or a T cell subset sorted from them (not recorded which). Source of these receptors: an adult woman who had mild COVID-19 (a few samples of this study predate the infection). Cell type and time point are not known. The CDR3 runs from the conserved cysteine through the conserved F or W. Each record gives: CDR3 DNA, CDR3 protein, V gene, J gene, clone size, D gene. The D gene is left open where the match is weak. The size field is filled for only some rows; it gives once, few, many or a size class.

CDR3nt: TGCGCCAGCAGCCAGTACAGCAGCTCCTACAATGAGCAGTTCTTC
CDR3aa: CASSQYSSSYNEQFF
v_gene: TRBV5-1
j_gene: TRBJ2-1
abundance: many
d_gene: -

CDR3nt: TGCGCCAGCAGCCAAGTCGGGGGCGGGACAAAGCTACGTTCACCCCTCCACTTT
CDR3aa: CASSQVGGGTKLRSPLHF
v_gene: TRBV4-1
j_gene: TRBJ1-6
abundance: -
d_gene: -

CDR3nt: TGTGCCAGCAGCTCATGGGACACGCGGGCTGAAGCTTTCTTT
CDR3aa: CASSSWDTRAEAFF
v_gene: TRBV11-2
j_gene: TRBJ1-1
abundance: few
d_gene: -

CDR3nt: TGCGCCAGCAGCTTGGTCACACCTGAGGGTGGCTACACCTTC
CDR3aa: CASSLVTPEGGYTF
v_gene: TRBV5-1
j_gene: TRBJ1-2
abundance: -
d_gene: -

CDR3nt: TGCGCCAGCAGCCAAGATCGGACAGGGCCCTCCTACGAGCAGTACTTC
CDR3aa: CASSQDRTGPSYEQYF
v_gene: TRBV4-3
j_gene: TRBJ2-7
abundance: -
d_gene: TRBD1

CDR3nt: TGTGCCAGCAGTGAATGGTCTAGCAGCACCGGGGAGCTGTTTTTT
CDR3aa: CASSEWSSSTGELFF
v_gene: TRBV25-1
j_gene: TRBJ2-2
abundance: few
d_gene: -

CDR3nt: TGCGCCAGCAGCCCTACAGCTATGAACACTGAAGCTTTCTTT
CDR3aa: CASSPTAMNTEAFF
v_gene: TRBV4-1
j_gene: TRBJ1-1
abundance: -
d_gene: -

CDR3nt: TGTGCCAGCAGGGACTCTTACACGGGGGCCAAAAACATTCAGTACTTC
CDR3aa: CASRDSYTGAKNIQYF
v_gene: TRBV6-6
j_gene: TRBJ2-4
abundance: -
d_gene: -

CDR3nt: TGTGCCAGCAGTGAAGGGACTAGCGGGAGCAATGAGCAGTTCTTC
CDR3aa: CASSEGTSGSNEQFF
v_gene: TRBV6-1
j_gene: TRBJ2-1
abundance: many
d_gene: TRBD2

CDR3nt: TGTGCCAGCAGCTCTGGGCGAGGACAGGGGATTTATTCACCCCTCCACTTT
CDR3aa: CASSSGRGQGIYSPLHF
v_gene: TRBV5-6
j_gene: TRBJ1-6
abundance: -
d_gene: TRBD1

CDR3nt: TGCGCCAGCACGCAAACGGGACAGGGGGTGGGGGAGCAGTTCTTC
CDR3aa: CASTQTGQGVGEQFF
v_gene: TRBV4-1
j_gene: TRBJ2-1
abundance: few
d_gene: TRBD1

CDR3nt: TGTGCCAGTAGTATGGGAGTAGGGGGCCCCGCGGAGACCCAGTACTTC
CDR3aa: CASSMGVGGPAETQYF
v_gene: TRBV19
j_gene: TRBJ2-5
abundance: few
d_gene: TRBD1

CDR3nt: TGTGCCAGCATCATAGCGGGAGGAAGCCACGAGCAGTACTTC
CDR3aa: CASIIAGGSHEQYF
v_gene: TRBV2
j_gene: TRBJ2-7
abundance: -
d_gene: TRBD2

CDR3nt: TGTGCCAGCGGTAGCGGGAGGCCCCACGAGCAGTACTTC
CDR3aa: CASGSGRPHEQYF
v_gene: TRBV3-1
j_gene: TRBJ2-7
abundance: few
d_gene: TRBD2

CDR3nt: TGTGCCAGCAGCCAGCCGGGGGAGACCCAGTACTTC
CDR3aa: CASSQPGETQYF
v_gene: TRBV6-5
j_gene: TRBJ2-5
abundance: few
d_gene: -

CDR3nt: TGCAGCGTTGCAGATCCTTCGGGGGACAGGGTGATATGGAGCTCCTACAATGAGCAGTTCTTC
CDR3aa: CSVADPSGDRVIWSSYNEQFF
v_gene: TRBV29-1
j_gene: TRBJ2-1
abundance: few
d_gene: TRBD1

CDR3nt: TGTGCCAGCAGCTTAGAAGGTCGGGGTCTCACAGATACGCAGTATTTT
CDR3aa: CASSLEGRGLTDTQYF
v_gene: TRBV7-8
j_gene: TRBJ2-3
abundance: few
d_gene: -

CDR3nt: TGTGCCAGCACCGAACTGGGGGACACCGGGGAGCTGTTTTTT
CDR3aa: CASTELGDTGELFF
v_gene: TRBV9
j_gene: TRBJ2-2
abundance: -
d_gene: -

CDR3nt: TGTGCCAGCAGCTTAGCCCGGACAGGGGGGACCCAAGAGACCCAGTACTTC
CDR3aa: CASSLARTGGTQETQYF
v_gene: TRBV7-9
j_gene: TRBJ2-5
abundance: few
d_gene: TRBD1

CDR3nt: TGTGCCAGCAGCTCCTACCCCGATCTAGCGGGGCCCGAAGTCGGGACCCAGTACTTC
CDR3aa: CASSSYPDLAGPEVGTQYF
v_gene: TRBV5-4
j_gene: TRBJ2-5
abundance: -
d_gene: TRBD2

CDR3nt: TGTGCCAGCAGCCCGGGACTAGCGGATACGCAGTATTTT
CDR3aa: CASSPGLADTQYF
v_gene: TRBV7-9
j_gene: TRBJ2-3
abundance: -
d_gene: TRBD2

CDR3nt: TGTGCCTGGACCAGGACTAGCGCAGATACGCAGTATTTT
CDR3aa: CAWTRTSADTQYF
v_gene: TRBV30
j_gene: TRBJ2-3
abundance: many
d_gene: TRBD2

CDR3nt: TGTGCCTGGAGTCACGGGGGGGCGGATACGCAGTATTTT
CDR3aa: CAWSHGGADTQYF
v_gene: TRBV30
j_gene: TRBJ2-3
abundance: -
d_gene: TRBD2

CDR3nt: TGTGCCAGCAGCCAAGATCAATCGGCTTCCTACGAGCAGTACTTC
CDR3aa: CASSQDQSASYEQYF
v_gene: TRBV3-1
j_gene: TRBJ2-7
abundance: -
d_gene: -

CDR3nt: TGTGCCAGCAGCCCTCCCCAATCCCACTACAATGAGCAGTTCTTC
CDR3aa: CASSPPQSHYNEQFF
v_gene: TRBV11-3
j_gene: TRBJ2-1
abundance: -
d_gene: -

CDR3nt: TGTGCCAGCAGTGAATATGGACTAGCTTACCACGAGCAGTACTTC
CDR3aa: CASSEYGLAYHEQYF
v_gene: TRBV25-1
j_gene: TRBJ2-7
abundance: many
d_gene: TRBD2

CDR3nt: TGTGCCAGCAGTGAAGTACTAGCGGGGGCAGATACGCAGTATTTT
CDR3aa: CASSEVLAGADTQYF
v_gene: TRBV2
j_gene: TRBJ2-3
abundance: few
d_gene: TRBD2

CDR3nt: TGTGCCAGCAGCTTAGAGGACAGGGTCCAAGAGACCCAGTACTTC
CDR3aa: CASSLEDRVQETQYF
v_gene: TRBV7-6
j_gene: TRBJ2-5
abundance: few
d_gene: TRBD1

CDR3nt: TGTGCCAGCAGCTTAGGCACCGCAGGCTATGGCTACACCTTC
CDR3aa: CASSLGTAGYGYTF
v_gene: TRBV7-9
j_gene: TRBJ1-2
abundance: -
d_gene: -